The rows below give T cell receptor beta chains drawn from one sample of a study of cytomegalovirus exposure and HLA in healthy donors. Method: immunoSEQ multiplex PCR; TCRdb's copy keeps in-frame clones and lacks some. Of some 120,000 clones in the sample, more than 60% were seen once. Sequenced material: PBMCs. These receptor sequences come from a woman between 55 and 75 years old in good health and CMV-seropositive. CDR3s leave out the opening cysteine and the closing phenylalanine or tryptophan. The D gene is left open where the match is weak.

>TRBJ2-5|TRBV7-2|NA
ASSSDSLTQY
>TRBJ2-5|TRBV6-4|TRBD2
ASSEGLAGGQETQY
>TRBJ1-2|TRBV5-1|TRBD1
ASSLATGGDGYT
>TRBJ2-7|TRBV29-1|NA
SVLGGAGHLFYEQY
>TRBJ2-7|TRBV27|TRBD2
ASRLGTSEFLEQY
>TRBJ2-7|TRBV7-3|NA
ASSLTSSYEQY
>TRBJ2-3|TRBV7-2|NA
ASSSYGDTQY
>TRBJ1-1|TRBV7-3|NA
ASSLTAGSTEAF
>TRBJ2-1|TRBV7-3|TRBD2
ASSLSGSNYNEQF
>TRBJ2-5|TRBV10-3|TRBD2
AISESPGLAGARETQY